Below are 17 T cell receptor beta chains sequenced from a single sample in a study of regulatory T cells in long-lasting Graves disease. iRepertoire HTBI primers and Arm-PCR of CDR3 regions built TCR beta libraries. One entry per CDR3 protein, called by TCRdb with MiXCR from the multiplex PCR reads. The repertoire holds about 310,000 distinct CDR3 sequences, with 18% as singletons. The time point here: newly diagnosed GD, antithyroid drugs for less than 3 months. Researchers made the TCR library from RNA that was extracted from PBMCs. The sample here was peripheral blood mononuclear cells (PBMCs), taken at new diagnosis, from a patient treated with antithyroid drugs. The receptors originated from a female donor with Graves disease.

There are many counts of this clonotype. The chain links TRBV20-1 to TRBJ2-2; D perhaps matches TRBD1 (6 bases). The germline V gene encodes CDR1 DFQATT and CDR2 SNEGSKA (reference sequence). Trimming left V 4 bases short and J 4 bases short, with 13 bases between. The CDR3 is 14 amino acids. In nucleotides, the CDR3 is TGCAGTGCTACGCTCGCAGGGGCCACCGGGGAGCTGTTTTTT. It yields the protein CSATLAGATGELFF.

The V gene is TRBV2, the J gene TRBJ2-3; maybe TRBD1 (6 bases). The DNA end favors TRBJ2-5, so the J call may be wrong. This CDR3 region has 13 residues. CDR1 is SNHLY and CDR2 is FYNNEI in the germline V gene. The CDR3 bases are TGTGCCAGCAGGAACTGGGGGCCGAAGACCCAGTACTTC. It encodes CASRNWGPKTQYF.

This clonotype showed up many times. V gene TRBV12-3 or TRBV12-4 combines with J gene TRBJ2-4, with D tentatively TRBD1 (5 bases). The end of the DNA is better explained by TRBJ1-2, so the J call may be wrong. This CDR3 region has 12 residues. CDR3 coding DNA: TGTGCCAGCTCCTACGGGGGTGTCACCTACACCTTC. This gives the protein CASSYGGVTYTF.

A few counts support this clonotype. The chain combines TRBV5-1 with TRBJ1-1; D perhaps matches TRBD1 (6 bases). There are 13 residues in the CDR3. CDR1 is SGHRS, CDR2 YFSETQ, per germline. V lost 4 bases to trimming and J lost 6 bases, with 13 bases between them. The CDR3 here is CASSLNRVSEAFF. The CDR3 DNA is TGCGCCAGCAGCCTAAACAGGGTCTCTGAAGCTTTCTTT.

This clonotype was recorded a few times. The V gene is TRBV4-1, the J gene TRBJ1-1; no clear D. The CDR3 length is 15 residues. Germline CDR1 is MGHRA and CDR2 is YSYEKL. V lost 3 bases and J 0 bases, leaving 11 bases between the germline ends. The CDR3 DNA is TGCGCCAGCAGCCAGCCAAACACAGTGAACACTGAAGCTTTCTTT. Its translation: CASSQPNTVNTEAFF.

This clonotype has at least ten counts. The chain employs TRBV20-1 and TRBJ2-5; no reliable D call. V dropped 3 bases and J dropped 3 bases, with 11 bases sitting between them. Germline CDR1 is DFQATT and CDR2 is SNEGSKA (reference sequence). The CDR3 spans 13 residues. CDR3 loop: CSASATWEETQYF. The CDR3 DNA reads TGCAGTGCTAGCGCGACATGGGAAGAGACCCAGTACTTC.

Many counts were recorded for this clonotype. The CDR3 nucleotides are TGTGCCAGCAGTTTTGGAGGCACGGTTAGCAATCAGCCCCAGCATTTT. It specifies CASSFGGTVSNQPQHF. This chain connects TRBV12-3 or TRBV12-4 to TRBJ1-5; D ambiguous. Between the trimmed V and J ends, which lost 3 bases and 0 bases, there was a span of 12 bases. The CDR3 sequence is 16 residues long.

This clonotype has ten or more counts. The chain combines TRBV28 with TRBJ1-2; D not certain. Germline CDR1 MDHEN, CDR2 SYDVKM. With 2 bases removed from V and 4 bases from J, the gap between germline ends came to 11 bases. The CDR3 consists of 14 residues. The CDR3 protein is CASSLGLTAYGYTF. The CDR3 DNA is TGTGCCAGCAGTTTAGGTCTTACCGCCTATGGCTACACCTTC.

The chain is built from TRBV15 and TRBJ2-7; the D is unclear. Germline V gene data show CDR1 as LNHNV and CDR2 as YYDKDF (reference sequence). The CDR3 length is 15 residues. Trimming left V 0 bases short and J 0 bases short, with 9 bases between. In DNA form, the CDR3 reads TGTGCCACCAGCAGAGATCGAGGTAGCTCCTACGAGCAGTACTTC. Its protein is CATSRDRGSSYEQYF.

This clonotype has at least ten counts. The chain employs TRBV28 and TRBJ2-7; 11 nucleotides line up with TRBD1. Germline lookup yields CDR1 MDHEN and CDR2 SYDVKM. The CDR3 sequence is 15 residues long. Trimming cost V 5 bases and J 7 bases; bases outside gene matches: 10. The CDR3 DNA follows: TGTGCCAGCAGTCAGGCGGGACAGGGGGTGGGTGAGCAGTACTTC. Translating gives CASSQAGQGVGEQYF.

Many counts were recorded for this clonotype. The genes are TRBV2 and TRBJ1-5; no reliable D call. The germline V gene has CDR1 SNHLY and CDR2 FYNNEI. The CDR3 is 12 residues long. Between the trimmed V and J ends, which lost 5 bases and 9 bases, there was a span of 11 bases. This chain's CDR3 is CASSITPRPQHF. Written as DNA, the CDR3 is TGTGCCAGCAGTATAACGCCGCGGCCCCAGCATTTT.

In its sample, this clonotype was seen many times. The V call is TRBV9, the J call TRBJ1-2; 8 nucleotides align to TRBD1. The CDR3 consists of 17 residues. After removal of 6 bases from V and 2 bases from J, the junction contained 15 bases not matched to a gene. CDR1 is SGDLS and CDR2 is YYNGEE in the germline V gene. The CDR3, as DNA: TGTGCCAGCACCCCCCCGGGGGGGACAGGACTCAACTATGGCTACACCTTC. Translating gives CASTPPGGTGLNYGYTF.

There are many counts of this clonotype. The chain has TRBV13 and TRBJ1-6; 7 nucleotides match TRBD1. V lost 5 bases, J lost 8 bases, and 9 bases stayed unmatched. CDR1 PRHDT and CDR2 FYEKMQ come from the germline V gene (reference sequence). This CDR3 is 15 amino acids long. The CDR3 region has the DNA TGTGCCAGCAGCGCCACTCAGGGGGGGGATTCACCCCTCCACTTT. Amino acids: CASSATQGGDSPLHF.

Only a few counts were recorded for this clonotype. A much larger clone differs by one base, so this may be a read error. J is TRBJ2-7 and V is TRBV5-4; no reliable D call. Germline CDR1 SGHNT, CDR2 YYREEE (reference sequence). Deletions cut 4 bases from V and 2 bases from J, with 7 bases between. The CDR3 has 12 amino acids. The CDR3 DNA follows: TGTGCCAGCAGCCGCGCCCCCTACGAGCAGTACTTC. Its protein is CASSRAPYEQYF.

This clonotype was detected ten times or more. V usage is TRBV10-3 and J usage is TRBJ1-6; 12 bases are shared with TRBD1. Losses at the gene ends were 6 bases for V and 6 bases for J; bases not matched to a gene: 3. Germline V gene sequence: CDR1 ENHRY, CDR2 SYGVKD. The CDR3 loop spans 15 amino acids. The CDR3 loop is CAIRGTGGFNSPLHF. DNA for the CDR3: TGTGCCATCAGGGGGACAGGGGGCTTTAATTCACCCCTCCACTTT.

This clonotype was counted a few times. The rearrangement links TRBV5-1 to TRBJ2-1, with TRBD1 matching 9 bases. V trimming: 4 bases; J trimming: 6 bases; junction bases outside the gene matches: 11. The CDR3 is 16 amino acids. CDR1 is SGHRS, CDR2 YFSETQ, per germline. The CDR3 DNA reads TGCGCCAGCAGCCGGGCCGGACAGGGGTCGATCAATGAGCAGTTCTTC. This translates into CASSRAGQGSINEQFF.

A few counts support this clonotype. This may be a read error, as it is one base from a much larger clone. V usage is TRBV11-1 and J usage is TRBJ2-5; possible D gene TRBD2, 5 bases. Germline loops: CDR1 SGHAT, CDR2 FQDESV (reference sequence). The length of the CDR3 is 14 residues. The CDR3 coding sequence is TGTGCCAGCAGCTTAGTGGGAGTAGTGGAGACCCAGCACTTC. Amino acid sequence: CASSLVGVVETQHF.